This entry concerns a single T cell receptor beta chain. The source of the sample is a study of shared clonotypes between healthy human individuals. About the research overall: CD4 naive and memory got three plates each, CD8 naive two, CD8 memory one.

Here immunoSEQ multiplex PCR was the method, and the copy in TCRdb shows in-frame clones only, minus some. The data contain more than 1.2 million clones, 98% of them singletons. Germline V CDR1 and CDR2: MNHEY, SVGAGI. The CDR3 runs 13 residues. V lost 6 bases to trimming and J lost 5 bases, with 11 bases between them. Sequenced input: naive CD4+ T cells sorted from blood. The subset here: CD45RA+ positively selected. The chain joins TRBV6-5 to TRBJ2-1; D is tentatively TRBD1 or TRBD2 (5 bases each). The sequence was obtained from a man aged 30 to 45 in good health. The DNA for the CDR3 is TGTGCCAGCAGCCGGGACGGACACAATGAGCAGTTCTTC. This encodes CASSRDGHNEQFF.